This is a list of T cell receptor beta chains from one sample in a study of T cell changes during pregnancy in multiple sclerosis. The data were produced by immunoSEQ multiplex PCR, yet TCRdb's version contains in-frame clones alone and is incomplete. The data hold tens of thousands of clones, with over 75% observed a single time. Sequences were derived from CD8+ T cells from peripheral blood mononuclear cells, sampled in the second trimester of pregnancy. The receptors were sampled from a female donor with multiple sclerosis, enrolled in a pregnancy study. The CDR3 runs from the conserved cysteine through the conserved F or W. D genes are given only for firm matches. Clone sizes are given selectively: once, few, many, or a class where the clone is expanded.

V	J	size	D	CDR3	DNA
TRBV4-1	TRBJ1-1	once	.	CASSQPGGSEAFF	TGCGCCAGCAGCCAACCAGGAGGGTCTGAAGCTTTCTTT
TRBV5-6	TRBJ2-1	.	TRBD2	CAGINYGAGALNEQFF	TGTGCCGGCATTAACTATGGAGCGGGGGCCCTCAATGAGCAGTTCTTC
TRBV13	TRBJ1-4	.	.	CASSFGQITTNEKLFF	TGTGCCAGCAGCTTCGGACAGATTACAACTAATGAAAAACTGTTTTTT
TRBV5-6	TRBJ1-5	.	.	CASSLDGNSNQPQHF	TGTGCCAGCAGCTTGGACGGGAATAGCAATCAGCCCCAGCATTTT
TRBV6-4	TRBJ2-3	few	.	CASRIGEAGPTYF	TGTGCCAGCAGGATCGGAGAGGCGGGTCCCACATATTTT
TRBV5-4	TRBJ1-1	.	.	CASSNTGNNLAFF	TGTGCCAGCAGTAACACAGGGAATAATCTAGCTTTCTTT
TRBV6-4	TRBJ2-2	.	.	CASSDTAGGELFF	TGTGCCAGCAGTGACACGGCAGGCGGGGAGCTGTTTTTT
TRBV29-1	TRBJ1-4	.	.	CSLRGGDEKLFF	TGCAGCCTGAGGGGGGGAGATGAAAAACTGTTTTTT
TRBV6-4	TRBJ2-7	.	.	CASSDPRTAHEQYF	TGTGCCAGCAGTGACCCGAGGACAGCCCACGAGCAGTACTTC
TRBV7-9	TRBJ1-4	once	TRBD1	CASSHHPTGSNEKLFF	TGTGCCAGCAGCCACCACCCGACAGGGTCGAATGAAAAACTGTTTTTT
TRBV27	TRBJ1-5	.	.	CASSPITGGRPQHF	TGTGCCAGCAGTCCGATCACGGGGGGCAGGCCCCAGCATTTT
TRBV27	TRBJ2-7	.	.	CASTIGAEQYF	TGTGCCAGCACCATTGGGGCAGAGCAGTACTTC
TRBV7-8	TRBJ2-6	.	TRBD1	CASSLAPGQVTSGANVLTF	TGTGCCAGCAGCTTAGCCCCGGGACAGGTGACCTCTGGGGCCAACGTCCTGACTTTC
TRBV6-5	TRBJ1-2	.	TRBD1	CASSQRGPYGYTF	TGTGCCAGCAGCCAGAGGGGGCCCTATGGCTACACCTTC
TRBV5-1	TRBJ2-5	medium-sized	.	CASSLGGGASETQYF	TGCGCCAGCAGCTTGGGTGGGGGGGCTTCAGAGACCCAGTACTTC
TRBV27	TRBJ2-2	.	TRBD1	CASSLGGGTGTSGELFF	TGTGCCAGCAGTTTAGGAGGGGGGACAGGGACTTCCGGGGAGCTGTTTTTT
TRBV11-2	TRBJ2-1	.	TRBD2	CASSLRIGSAGGRISEQFF	TGTGCCAGCAGCTTAAGGATCGGGTCAGCGGGAGGCCGTATATCTGAGCAGTTCTTC
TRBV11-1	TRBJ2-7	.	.	CASSLARGYEQYF	TGTGCCAGCAGCTTAGCGCGGGGTTACGAGCAGTACTTC
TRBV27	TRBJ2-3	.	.	CASSLSHHTDTQYF	TGTGCCAGCAGTTTATCCCATCACACAGATACGCAGTATTTT
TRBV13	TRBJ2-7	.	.	CASSLGRSEQYF	TGTGCCAGCAGCTTAGGGCGCTCCGAGCAGTACTTC
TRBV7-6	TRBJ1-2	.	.	CASSSAGSYGYTF	TGTGCCAGCAGCTCCGCGGGAAGCTATGGCTACACCTTC
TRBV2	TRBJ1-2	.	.	CASIPSYGYTF	TGTGCCAGCATCCCATCCTATGGCTACACCTTC
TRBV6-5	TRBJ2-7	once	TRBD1	CASSPGGEQYF	TGTGCCAGCAGCCCAGGGGGAGAGCAGTACTTC